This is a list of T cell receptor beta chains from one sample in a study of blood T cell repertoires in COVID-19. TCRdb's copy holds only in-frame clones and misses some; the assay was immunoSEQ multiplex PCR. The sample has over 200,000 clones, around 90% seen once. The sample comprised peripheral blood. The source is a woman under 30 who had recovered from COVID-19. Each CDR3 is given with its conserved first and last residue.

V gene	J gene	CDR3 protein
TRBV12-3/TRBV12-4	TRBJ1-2	CASSSGSYGYTF
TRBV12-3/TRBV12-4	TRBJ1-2	CASSLGGDYGYTF
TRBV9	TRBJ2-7	CASSVEGHDYEQYF
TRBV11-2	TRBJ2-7	CASSFGASGTYEQYF
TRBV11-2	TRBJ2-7	CASSLVNNEQYF
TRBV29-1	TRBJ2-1	CSVEGGTSGERGHNEQFF
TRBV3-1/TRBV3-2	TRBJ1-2	CASSQDGQGVGSGYTF
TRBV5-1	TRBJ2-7	CASSSGLAGGPSSEQYF
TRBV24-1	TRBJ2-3	CATSDLEQGATDTQYF
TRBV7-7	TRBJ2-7	CASSLGTGGEQYF
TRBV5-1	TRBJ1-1	CASSLRGNTEAFF
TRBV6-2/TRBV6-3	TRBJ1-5	CASSYSGTGVGQPQHF
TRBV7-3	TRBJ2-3	CASSPGQGAIDTQYF
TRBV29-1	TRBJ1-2	CSVADTPAF
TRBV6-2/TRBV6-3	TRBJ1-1	CASSLGLGTEAFF
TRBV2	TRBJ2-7	CASSGASGISYEQYF
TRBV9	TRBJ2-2	CASTGQGAGTGELFF
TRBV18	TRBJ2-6	CASSPSATGGSSGANVLTF
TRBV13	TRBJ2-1	CASSLRQGVGDEQFF
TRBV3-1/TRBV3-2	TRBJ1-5	CASSQEGRGDQPQHF
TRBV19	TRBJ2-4	CASSIEPGTGVSKNIQYF
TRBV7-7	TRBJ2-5	CASSRDFQETQYF
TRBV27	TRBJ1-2	CASSRGGSGYGYTF
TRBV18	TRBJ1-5	CASSPLQGNQPQHF
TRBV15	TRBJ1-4	CATSRDREGHNEKLFF
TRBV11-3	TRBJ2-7	CASSLSGGYEQYF
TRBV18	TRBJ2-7	CASSPAGTSGYEQYF
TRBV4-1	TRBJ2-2	CASSQFPGTGGTGELFF
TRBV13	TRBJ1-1	CASRIETEAFF
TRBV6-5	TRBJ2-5	CASRFTGARRETQYF
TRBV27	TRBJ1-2	CASRAGRTSMGYTF
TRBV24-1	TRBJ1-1	CATSKEHHTEAFF
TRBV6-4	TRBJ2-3	CASSDSRASGMGTDTQYF
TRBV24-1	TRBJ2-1	CATPVHNEQFF